This record looks at one T cell receptor (beta chain) sequence and its context. Its target is not known. These data are taken from a study of shared clonotypes between healthy human individuals. Terminally differentiated effector memory CD45RA+ cells were excluded from the naive CD8 cells, which were CD45RO-negative and positively selected for CCR7. Several immunoSEQ plates received, in even portions, the genomic DNA of each subset. Under the authors' procedure: ImmunoSEQ supplied junction-only sequences lacking quality scores, so filtering was different. Repertoires were generated with immunoSEQ multiplex PCR, while TCRdb's copy carries only in-frame clones and drops some. V, J and clone size reflect that table, while D and trimming were determined from the DNA. The data contain 2 million to 2.5 million clones, about 95% of them seen just once; the ten biggest clones take up 0.9% to 1.3%. Germline-derived CDR1 and CDR2 are MNHEY and SMNVEV (reference sequence). V was clipped by 8 bases and J by 5 bases; unmatched bases: 11. CDR3 length equals 15 residues.

The study, taken as a whole, reports: Non-shared clonotypes showed lower generation probabilities than clonotypes common to all four donors. Sequencing depth was predicted to influence how clonotypes are shared among donors.

Sequenced: naive CD8+ T cells sorted from blood. The sequence came from a man aged 18-30 years in good health. The rearrangement joins TRBV27 to TRBJ2-3; 9 bases agree with TRBD1. CDR3 amino acids: CASSPWDRARDTQYF. CDR3 nucleotide sequence: TGTGCCAGCTCCCCTTGGGACAGGGCTAGAGATACGCAGTATTTT.